What follows is one T cell receptor beta chain and its context. The antigen is not known. The junction differs from germline at one of its ends, possibly a read error. The sample originates from a study of OX40 agonist ivuxolimab in advanced cancers. Study as a whole: Intravenous ivuxolimab was administered to patients every 2 weeks at 0.01 to 10 mg/kg. Prior anti-PD-1, anti-PD-L1 or anti-CTLA-4 therapy was allowed; 40% had some. Overall study results and limits: In the 0.1 to 3.0 mg/kg range, CD4+ and CD8+ blood T cells had expanded clonally by week 6.

This CDR3 is built from 13 residues. Germline V gene lookup returns CDR1 SGHTA and CDR2 FQGTGA. The table came from immunoSEQ multiplex PCR; TCRdb's copy has only in-frame clones and leaves some out. The repertoire holds 50,000 to 60,000 clones, with about 90% as singletons. The chain uses TRBV7-3 and TRBJ2-5, with 7 bases matching TRBD1. The sequencing here drew on CD4+ or CD8+ T cells sorted from blood, taken in a trial of the OX40 agonist ivuxolimab. The TCR was taken from an adult with an advanced solid tumor such as melanoma, head and neck, liver or kidney cancer. CDR3 in amino acids: CASSQGQQEAQYF. CDR3 nucleotides: TGTGCCAGCAGCCAGGGACAGCAAGAGGCCCAGTACTTC.